Below are 4 T cell receptor beta chains sequenced from a single sample in a study of PD-1 blockade in mismatch repair-deficient tumors. Produced via immunoSEQ multiplex PCR; TCRdb's table is partial and in-frame only. The profile shows about 120,000 clones, roughly 86% of them singletons. Material: peripheral blood, obtained 44 weeks after starting pembrolizumab. These receptors were taken from an adult with mismatch repair-deficient cancer.

V usage is TRBV9 and J usage is TRBJ1-2; a weak D match, TRBD1 (5 bases). The CDR3 consists of 15 residues. Germline V CDR1 and CDR2: SGDLS, YYNGEE. Trimming left V 3 bases short and J 7 bases short, with 19 bases between. DNA of the CDR3: TGTGCCAGCAGCGCGACGGACACCCCTGGCAGTGGCTACACCTTC. Residues: CASSATDTPGSGYTF.

V gene TRBV6-5 combines with J gene TRBJ2-3; possibly TRBD2 for D (5 bases). The germline CDR1 and CDR2 sequences are MNHEY and SVGAGI. Trimming removed 8 bases at V and 4 bases at J, with 7 bases between. The CDR3 length is 11 residues. Written as DNA, the CDR3 is TGTGCCAGCGGGAGACCAGATACGCAGTATTTT. It encodes CASGRPDTQYF.

This clone was seen a single time. The rearrangement links TRBV2 to TRBJ2-5; D remains ambiguous. CDR1 and CDR2 (germline): SNHLY, FYNNEI. Trimming removed 2 bases from V and 7 bases from J, with 14 bases in between. The CDR3 has 14 amino acids. Here the CDR3 reads CASSELHSSGTQYF. CDR3 DNA sequence: TGTGCCAGCAGTGAATTGCATTCGTCGGGGACCCAGTACTTC.

The V gene is TRBV7-9, the J gene TRBJ2-7; a possible D gene is TRBD1 (5 bases). This CDR3 contains 15 residues. In germline, CDR1 is SEHNR, CDR2 FQNEAQ (reference sequence). V was cut by 1 base and J by 2 bases, with 12 bases left in between. CDR3: CASSLVGTGPYEQYF. DNA of the CDR3: TGTGCCAGCAGCTTAGTTGGAACAGGCCCCTACGAGCAGTACTTC.